This record covers a single TCR beta chain. Germline CDR1 reads SGHTS; CDR2 reads YDEGEE. J was trimmed by 8 bases and V by 6 bases; bases with no gene match: 7. This CDR3 is 14 amino acids long. The data were obtained in a study of T cell responses to AZD1222 COVID-19 vaccine. Profiled with immunoSEQ multiplex PCR; TCRdb holds only in-frame clones, not every one. The repertoire holds approximately 160,000 clones, with just under 95% as singletons. The input for sequencing was peripheral blood, taken on day 0 of AZD1222 vaccination. The clonotype was recovered from an adult in good health. V is TRBV5-8 and J is TRBJ1-5; 11 bases map to TRBD1. The CDR3 sequence: CASTPRTGGEPQHF. As DNA, the CDR3 is TGTGCCAGCACCCCTAGGACAGGGGGCGAGCCCCAGCATTTT.